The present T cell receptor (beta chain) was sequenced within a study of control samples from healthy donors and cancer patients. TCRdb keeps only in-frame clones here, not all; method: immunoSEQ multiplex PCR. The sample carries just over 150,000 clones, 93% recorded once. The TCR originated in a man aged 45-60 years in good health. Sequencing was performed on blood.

The CDR3 nucleotides read TGTGCCAGCAGCTTAATACCACTGGGGGAGGGCCGGTACAATGAGCAGTTCTTC. This codes for CASSLIPLGEGRYNEQFF. The V and J genes are TRBV7-3 and TRBJ2-1, with TRBD2 matching over 7 bases. CDR1 SGHTA and CDR2 FQGTGA come from the germline V gene. J gave up 4 bases and V 1 base, and 13 bases lay outside the gene matches. There are 18 residues in the CDR3.